This TCR beta chain originates from a study of blood T cell repertoires in COVID-19. About the study: T cells, B-cell-depleted T cells, or PBMCs provided the cDNA or gDNA that served as material.

Sequencing was performed with immunoSEQ multiplex PCR; in TCRdb, only in-frame clones are kept and a portion is missing. Of 250,000 to 300,000 clones detected, 70% to 90% appear once; the ten largest clones hold 3.5% to 4%. This CDR3 region has 16 residues. Germline assignment: CDR1 SGDLS and CDR2 YYNGEE. V gave up 2 bases and J gave up 0 bases, with 15 bases separating them. Material: peripheral blood. This sequence originates from a man aged 18-30 years with active or convalescent COVID-19. V is TRBV9 and J is TRBJ2-7; D call uncertain. This CDR3 reads CASSVGEGGSSYEQYF. CDR3 DNA sequence: TGTGCCAGCAGCGTGGGTGAAGGCGGTAGCTCCTACGAGCAGTACTTC.